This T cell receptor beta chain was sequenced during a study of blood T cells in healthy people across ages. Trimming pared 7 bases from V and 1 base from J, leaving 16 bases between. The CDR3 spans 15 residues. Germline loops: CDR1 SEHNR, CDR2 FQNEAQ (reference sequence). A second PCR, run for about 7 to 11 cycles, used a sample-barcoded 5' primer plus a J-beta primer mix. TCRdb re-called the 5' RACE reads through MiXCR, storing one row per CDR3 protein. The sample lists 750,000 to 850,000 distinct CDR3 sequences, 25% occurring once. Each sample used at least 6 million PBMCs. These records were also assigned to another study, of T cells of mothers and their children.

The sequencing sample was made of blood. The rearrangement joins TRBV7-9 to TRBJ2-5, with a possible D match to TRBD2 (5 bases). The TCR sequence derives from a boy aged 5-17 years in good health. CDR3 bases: TGTGCCAGCAACGACGAGGGAGCGGTCCAAGAGACCCAGTACTTC. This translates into CASNDEGAVQETQYF.